The 12 T cell receptor beta chains presented below share a single source sample, sequenced in a study of beta chain features in type 1 diabetes. The study reverse transcribed the entire isolated RNA, so it sequenced expressed TCRB transcripts. The assay was immunoSEQ multiplex PCR, and TCRdb's table has in-frame clones only and misses some. This table has about 41,000 clones, about 68% appearing once. Notes on the study in general: Moderate yet significant TCRB CDR3 shortening was seen in Type 1 diabetes patients in all four CD4+ subsets.

These receptors' antigens are unknown. The sequencing sample was made of Tregs from blood. These receptors were taken from a man aged 25-40 years with type 1 diabetes. Some clones in this sample may be carry-over from other donors' samples.

J is TRBJ2-7 and V is TRBV6-6; D might be TRBD2 (5 bases). Germline CDR1 and CDR2: MNHNY and SVGAGI (reference sequence). V shed 0 bases and J shed 6 bases, with 18 bases lying between them. The CDR3 has 16 amino acids. The CDR3 here is CASSYSTLGLGVEQYF. The CDR3 bases are TGTGCCAGCAGTTACTCGACACTAGGACTTGGGGTCGAGCAGTACTTC.

In its sample, this clone was seen a few times. This CDR3 reads CASSLGQGFKVETQYF. The CDR3 coding sequence is TGCGCCAGCAGCCTCGGACAGGGCTTTAAGGTGGAGACCCAGTACTTC. V usage is TRBV5-1 and J usage is TRBJ2-5; 8 positions match TRBD1. The length of the CDR3 is 16 residues. Losses at the gene ends were 4 bases for V and 5 bases for J; bases not matched to a gene: 13. The germline V gene has CDR1 SGHRS and CDR2 YFSETQ.

The chain has TRBV5-1 and TRBJ2-1; 9 nucleotides line up with TRBD2. There are 16 residues in the CDR3. V dropped 4 bases and J dropped 6; count of bases not matched to a gene: 11. The germline CDR1 and CDR2 sequences are SGHRS and YFSETQ. The CDR3: CASSRIRRGGLNEQFF. CDR3 nucleotides: TGCGCCAGCAGCCGGATTCGGCGGGGGGGCCTCAATGAGCAGTTCTTC.

The J gene is TRBJ2-7, the V gene TRBV10-3; 8 bases map to TRBD2. The CDR3 sequence is 15 residues long. From germline, CDR1 is ENHRY and CDR2 SYGVKD. Germline trimming cut 4 bases from V and 5 bases from J; bases unmatched to any gene: 10. CDR3 sequence reads: CAISAVGGGRHEQYF. In DNA, the CDR3 is TGTGCCATCAGTGCCGTCGGGGGGGGGAGACACGAGCAGTACTTC.

The chain links TRBV9 to TRBJ2-6; no firm D call. The ends were cut back, 6 bases at V and 5 bases at J, with 21 bases in the middle. Germline-derived CDR1 and CDR2 are SGDLS and YYNGEE. The CDR3 spans 17 residues. CDR3 in DNA: TGTGCCAGCACGCCCTGGTACAAACAAAGTCGGGCCAACGTCCTGACTTTC. Translating it yields CASTPWYKQSRANVLTF.

This clone came up a few times. The rearrangement links TRBV18 to TRBJ1-4; D ambiguous. Germline V gene data show CDR1 as KGHSH and CDR2 as LQKENI. V lost 3 bases and J lost 8, with 16 bases in between. CDR3 length: 15 amino acids. The CDR3 reads CASSPLAAAGEKLFF. CDR3 in DNA: TGTGCCAGCTCACCTCTGGCAGCCGCCGGGGAAAAACTGTTTTTT.

Within the sample, this clone is medium-sized. The chain is built from TRBV7-2 and TRBJ2-4; maybe TRBD2 (7 bases). Germline V gives CDR1 SGHTA, CDR2 FQGNSA. V was shortened by 8 bases and J by 1 base, with 18 bases between the two germline ends. The CDR3 covers 16 residues. The CDR3 loop reads CASGSPRGAAKNIQYF. CDR3 nucleotides: TGTGCCAGCGGGTCTCCTCGGGGGGCGGCCAAAAACATTCAGTACTTC.

This clone was recorded a few times. The rearrangement joins TRBV7-8 to TRBJ2-5, with D possibly TRBD1 on 5 matching bases. The CDR3 spans 18 residues. V was pared by 5 bases and J by 5 bases, with 27 bases between. Per germline, CDR1 SGHVS and CDR2 FQNEAQ. CDR3 protein: CASSPRVRASYLVETQYF. For the CDR3, the DNA is TGTGCCAGCAGCCCTCGAGTCAGGGCCAGCTACTTGGTGGAGACCCAGTACTTC.

This clone has a handful of counts. The J gene is TRBJ2-3, the V gene TRBV10-3; TRBD2 agrees at 7 bases. The V and J ends lost 8 bases and 0 bases, in that order; junction bases with no gene match: 8. The CDR3 is 15 amino acids. Germline V gene sequence: CDR1 ENHRY, CDR2 SYGVKD. CDR3 protein: CAIAASGASTDTQYF. The DNA for the CDR3 is TGTGCCATCGCGGCTAGCGGAGCTAGCACAGATACGCAGTATTTT.

This chain links TRBV7-9 with TRBJ2-4, with 8 bases that match TRBD1. The germline gives CDR1 SEHNR, CDR2 FQNEAQ (reference sequence). The V and J ends lost 5 bases and 3 bases, in that order; junction bases with no gene match: 9. This CDR3 spans 16 amino acids. The chain's CDR3 is CASSNQGAFGKNIQYF. In nucleotides, the CDR3 is TGTGCCAGCAGCAATCAGGGGGCGTTTGGCAAAAACATTCAGTACTTC.

The chain uses TRBV7-2 and TRBJ2-1; D is possibly TRBD1 (5 bases). This CDR3 contains 14 residues. V lost 1 base to trimming and J lost 10 bases, with 14 bases between them. Germline V gene data show CDR1 as SGHTA and CDR2 as FQGNSA. As DNA, the CDR3 is TGTGCCAGCAGCTTAGAGGCTACCAGGGTCGAGCAGTTCTTC. Amino acids: CASSLEATRVEQFF.

The chain is built from TRBV5-5 and TRBJ1-2; maybe TRBD1 (5 bases). This CDR3 region has 13 residues. V gave up 6 bases and J gave up 4 bases, with 13 bases separating them. Germline assignment: CDR1 SGHKS and CDR2 YYEKEE (reference sequence). The CDR3: CASNSRVLYGYTF. DNA for the CDR3: TGTGCCAGCAACAGCAGGGTACTCTATGGCTACACCTTC.